This record concerns one T cell receptor beta chain sequence. The V end lost 8 bases, the J end lost 2 bases, and 19 bases lay between the germline ends. Germline lookup yields CDR1 LGHNT and CDR2 FRNRAP. The CDR3 totals 16 residues. These data originate in a study of blood T cell repertoires in COVID-19. For the study at large: The analysed material was cDNA or gDNA that came from T cells, B-cell-depleted T cells, or PBMCs.

Study processing details: Amplified reference gene primers provided the basis for estimating nucleated cell counts. Method: immunoSEQ multiplex PCR; TCRdb's copy keeps in-frame clones and lacks some. V, J and clone size are those of that table, while D and trimming were read from the DNA. This table holds about 330,000 clones, over 75% found once. The sequence came from a woman in her late teens or twenties who had recovered from COVID-19. The material sequenced was PBMCs or T cells enriched from blood (not recorded which). The V call is TRBV12-5, the J call TRBJ2-1; TRBD2 might be the D (5 bases). CDR3 nucleotides: TGTGCTAGTCCCCCCGCCGGAAGCGGCCCCTACAATGAGCAGTTCTTC. This translates into CASPPAGSGPYNEQFF. Based on the CDR3 plus reference TRBV12-5 and TRBJ2-1, the full variable domain is DARVTQTPRHKVTEMGQEVTMRCQPILGHNTVFWYRQTMMQGLELLAYFRNRAPLDDSGMPKDRFSAEMPDATLATLKIQPSEPRDSAVYFCASPPAGSGPYNEQFFGPGTRLTVL.